These 24 T cell receptor beta chains were sequenced from one sample in a study of ipilimumab plus nivolumab after autologous stem cell transplantation. Only in-frame clones appear in the TCRdb table, and some are missing; sequencing was by immunoSEQ multiplex PCR. The sample records over 8,000 clones, about 78% being singletons. The sample here was PBMCs, taken in a trial of ipilimumab plus nivolumab as post-transplant consolidation. These receptors originate from a male donor with diffuse large B-cell lymphoma.

In nucleotides, the CDR3 is TGTGCCAGTAGTGAGAACTATGGCTACACCTTC. Amino acid sequence: CASSENYGYTF. The rearrangement joins TRBV19 to TRBJ1-2; D is undetermined. The CDR3 length is 11 residues. CDR1 and CDR2 (germline): LNHDA, SQIVND (reference sequence). Trimming shortened V by 5 bases and J by 2 bases, and 3 bases separated the two germline ends.

This clone was seen once. This chain uses TRBV28 with TRBJ1-6, with 9 bases matching TRBD1. Germline CDR1 and CDR2: MDHEN and SYDVKM. This CDR3 spans 12 amino acids. Trimming took 8 bases from V and 13 from J; bases not matched to a gene: 6. This CDR3 reads CASGTGSSPLHF. The CDR3 nucleotides are TGTGCCAGCGGGACAGGGTCCTCGCCCCTCCACTTT.

J is TRBJ2-3 and V is TRBV29-1; 12 nucleotides agree with TRBD1. This CDR3 is 13 amino acids long. V lost 6 bases and J lost 6; bases outside the gene matches: 4. Germline CDR1 is SQVTM and CDR2 is ANQGSEA. CDR3 DNA sequence: TGCAGCGTGGGGACAGGGGGCCGTGATACGCAGTATTTT. This translates into CSVGTGGRDTQYF.

As DNA, the CDR3 is TGTGCCAGCAGCGGGACAGGGGTAGGGGAAACTGAAGCTTTCTTT. Translated, it gives CASSGTGVGETEAFF. This chain uses TRBV9 with TRBJ1-1, with 9 bases fitting TRBD1. Germline V gene data show CDR1 as SGDLS and CDR2 as YYNGEE. The junction had 8 bases not matched to a gene; V was cut back by 3 bases and J by 5 bases. The CDR3 length is 15 residues.

The rearrangement links TRBV4-2 to TRBJ2-5, with TRBD2 identical over 8 bases. The length of the CDR3 is 15 residues. CDR1 and CDR2 (germline): LGHNA, YNFKEQ. V dropped 1 base and J dropped 2; count of bases not matched to a gene: 3. The chain's CDR3 is CASSQGERGQETQYF. As DNA, the CDR3 is TGTGCCAGCAGCCAAGGGGAGCGGGGGCAAGAGACCCAGTACTTC.

V usage is TRBV11-2 and J usage is TRBJ2-4, with 12 bases that match TRBD2. Germline trimming cut 5 bases from V and 5 bases from J; bases unmatched to any gene: 4. The CDR3 sequence is 15 residues long. In germline, CDR1 is SGHAT, CDR2 FQNNGV. The CDR3 nucleotides read TGTGCCAGCAGCCCCCGACTAGCGGGGGAAAACATTCAGTACTTC. It specifies CASSPRLAGENIQYF.

V usage is TRBV29-1 and J usage is TRBJ1-2; perhaps TRBD1 as D (5 bases). V shed 1 base and J shed 5 bases, with 17 bases lying between them. CDR1 is SQVTM, CDR2 ANQGSEA, per germline. The CDR3 loop spans 15 amino acids. The CDR3 spells CSVEGAGGAGYGYTF. CDR3 nucleotides: TGCAGCGTTGAAGGGGCGGGGGGTGCAGGGTATGGCTACACCTTC.

The chain is built from TRBV27 and TRBJ2-7, with a tentative D call TRBD2 (6 bases). V shed 8 bases and J shed 12 bases, with 20 bases lying between them. CDR1 MNHEY and CDR2 SMNVEV come from the germline V gene (reference sequence). This CDR3 has 12 residues. The CDR3 reads CASGGYREVLYF. CDR3 bases: TGTGCCAGCGGCGGTTATAGGGAGGTCCTGTACTTC.

This clone was recorded a few times. DNA of the CDR3: TGTGCCAGCAGTTACGTCCCGGACACTGAAGCTTTCTTT. Translated, it gives CASSYVPDTEAFF. The chain combines TRBV6-6 with TRBJ1-1; no definite D call. V was cut by 2 bases and J by 3 bases, with 7 bases left in between. CDR3 size: 13 residues. CDR1 is MNHNY, CDR2 SVGAGI, per germline (reference sequence).

The V gene is TRBV10-3, the J gene TRBJ1-3; D might be TRBD1 (5 bases). This CDR3 comprises 13 residues. CDR1 is ENHRY and CDR2 is SYGVKD in the germline V gene. Between the trimmed V and J ends, which lost 10 bases and 0 bases, there was a span of 10 bases. CDR3 coding DNA: TGTGCCACCAGGGTCATCTCTGGAAACACCATATATTTT. Protein: CATRVISGNTIYF.

The chain combines TRBV6-5 with TRBJ1-2, with TRBD1 as a possible D gene (6 bases). Germline loops: CDR1 MNHEY, CDR2 SVGAGI. The CDR3 consists of 14 residues. The V and J ends lost 0 bases and 8 bases respectively, with 13 bases between them. CDR3 residues: CASSYSNSGGGYTF. CDR3 coding DNA: TGTGCCAGCAGTTACTCGAACTCGGGGGGCGGCTACACCTTC.

The CDR3 loop reads CASSFRTGGAGELFF. In nucleotides, the CDR3 is TGTGCCAGCAGCTTCAGGACAGGGGGCGCCGGGGAGCTGTTTTTT. The chain has TRBV5-6 and TRBJ2-2; 11 positions agree with TRBD1. Germline assignment: CDR1 SGHDT and CDR2 YYEEEE. This CDR3 spans 15 amino acids. J was trimmed by 6 bases and V by 2 bases; bases with no gene match: 3.

The chain recombines TRBV19 with TRBJ2-5, with TRBD2 identical over 9 bases. Germline CDR1 reads LNHDA; CDR2 reads SQIVND (reference sequence). The CDR3 length is 17 residues. After removal of 3 bases from V and 3 bases from J, the junction contained 11 bases not matched to a gene. The CDR3 region is CASSIGSGLAGKETQYF. In DNA, the CDR3 is TGTGCCAGTAGTATCGGTTCGGGGCTAGCGGGGAAAGAGACCCAGTACTTC.

The chain recombines TRBV7-3 with TRBJ2-2; D ambiguous. Germline values: CDR1 SGHTA, CDR2 FQGTGA. Trimming took 4 bases from V and 0 from J, leaving 3 bases between them. The CDR3 covers 13 residues. The CDR3 region has the DNA TGTGCCAGCAGCTCTCCGAACACCGGGGAGCTGTTTTTT. It specifies CASSSPNTGELFF. Filled out from reference TRBV7-3 and TRBJ2-2, the complete variable domain reads GAGVSQTPSNKVTEKGKYVELRCDPISGHTALYWYRQSLGQGPEFLIYFQGTGAADDSGLPNDRFFAVRPEGSVSTLKIQRTERGDSAVYLCASSSPNTGELFFGEGSRLTVL.

The V gene is TRBV7-9, the J gene TRBJ1-1; D gene ambiguous. The CDR3 contains 13 residues. The V gene lost 2 bases and the J gene lost 6 bases, with 10 bases spanning the gap. The germline CDR1 and CDR2 sequences are SEHNR and FQNEAQ (reference sequence). The CDR3 DNA is TGTGCCAGCAGCTTATACGGAGTAGCTGAAGCTTTCTTT. Translated: CASSLYGVAEAFF.

The chain couples TRBV5-1 to TRBJ2-7; no definite D call. Germline assignment: CDR1 SGHRS and CDR2 YFSETQ. Trimming pared 4 bases from V and 1 base from J, leaving 15 bases between. There are 15 residues in the CDR3. CDR3 nucleotide sequence: TGCGCCAGCAGCCCGGGCCCCTTTGATTCCTACGAGCAGTACTTC. Residues: CASSPGPFDSYEQYF.

This clone turned up a few times. The chain combines TRBV7-8 with TRBJ1-5, with D hard to call. The germline CDR1 and CDR2 sequences are SGHVS and FQNEAQ. The CDR3 is 12 amino acids. Trimming left V 4 bases short and J 5 bases short, with 6 bases between. The CDR3 DNA follows: TGTGCCAGCAGCTCCAAGGATCAGCCCCAGCATTTT. Amino acids: CASSSKDQPQHF.

The chain carries TRBV25-1 and TRBJ1-5; TRBD1 agrees at 10 bases. Germline V gene lookup returns CDR1 MGHDK and CDR2 SYGVNS. The ends lost 4 bases at V and 4 bases at J; junction bases unmatched: 4. This CDR3 is built from 15 residues. The CDR3 loop is CASSGGTGENQPQHF. The CDR3 region has the DNA TGTGCCAGCAGTGGAGGGACAGGGGAGAATCAGCCCCAGCATTTT.

The genes are TRBV29-1 and TRBJ2-7, with D perhaps TRBD2 (6 bases). CDR1 and CDR2 (germline): SQVTM, ANQGSEA. The CDR3 has 10 amino acids. V dropped 7 bases and J dropped 5 bases, with 9 bases sitting between them. CDR3 residues: CSGGGDEQYF. CDR3 sequence (DNA): TGCAGCGGGGGCGGGGACGAGCAGTACTTC.

This sequence joins TRBV6-6 and TRBJ2-7; D gene ambiguous. V was cut by 5 bases and J by 6 bases, with 14 bases left in between. The CDR3 is made up of 13 amino acids. Germline-derived CDR1 and CDR2 are MNHNY and SVGAGI (reference sequence). CDR3 DNA: TGTGCCAGCAGTCCTAGATTTGGTGCCGAGCAGTACTTC. Protein sequence: CASSPRFGAEQYF.

This clone has more than one count but fewer than ten. The V call is TRBV5-6, the J call TRBJ2-7, with TRBD2 as a possible D gene (6 bases). CDR1 and CDR2 from the germline V gene are SGHDT and YYEEEE. This CDR3 is 14 amino acids long. Trimming left V 4 bases short and J 4 bases short, with 15 bases between. The chain's CDR3 is CASSRRDFLYEQYF. The DNA of the CDR3 is TGTGCCAGCAGCCGTCGGGACTTCTTATACGAGCAGTACTTC.

CDR3 sequence reads: CASSLDYGYTF. For the CDR3, the DNA is TGTGCCAGCAGCTTAGACTATGGCTACACCTTC. V gene TRBV4-2 combines with J gene TRBJ1-2; D remains ambiguous. The germline CDR1 and CDR2 sequences are LGHNA and YNFKEQ. Trimming stripped 5 bases from V and 3 bases from J, with 4 bases between. This CDR3 region has 11 residues.

This clone turned up a few times. CDR3: CASSQDLGGNTEAFF. The DNA of the CDR3 is TGCGCCAGCAGCCAAGATCTGGGGGGTAACACTGAAGCTTTCTTT. V gene TRBV4-3 combines with J gene TRBJ1-1; possible D gene TRBD1, 5 bases. V lost 0 bases and J 2 bases, leaving 10 bases between the germline ends. Germline CDR1 and CDR2: LGHNA and YSLEER. The CDR3 length is 15 residues.

V and J are TRBV4-3 and TRBJ1-5, with 8 positions matching TRBD1. CDR3 length: 14 residues. Germline CDR1 LGHNA, CDR2 YSLEER. With V trimmed by 0 bases and J by 9 bases, 4 bases remained unmatched. CDR3 DNA sequence: TGCGCCAGCAGCCAAGAACAGGGGGATAGGCCCCAGCATTTT. Protein product: CASSQEQGDRPQHF.